These 24 T cell receptor beta chains originate from one sample sequenced in a study of T cell responses to AZD1222 COVID-19 vaccine. Using immunoSEQ multiplex PCR, the repertoire was profiled, and TCRdb retains in-frame clones only, with some absent. Of approximately 110,000 clones in the sample, nearly 90% are singletons; the top ten hold about 4.1%. This sample comprised peripheral blood, obtained on day 0 of AZD1222 vaccination. The receptors were gathered from an adult in good health.

This chain connects TRBV5-1 to TRBJ1-6, with 7 bases matching TRBD1. J gave up 7 bases and V 4 bases, and 5 bases lay outside the gene matches. Germline CDR1 reads SGHRS; CDR2 reads YFSETQ. The CDR3 length is 14 residues. CDR3: CASSQGGQNSPLHF. In DNA, the CDR3 is TGCGCCAGCAGCCAAGGGGGACAGAATTCACCCCTCCACTTT.

The chain is built from TRBV5-6 and TRBJ1-1, with unresolved D. The germline V and J ends were trimmed by 2 bases and 1 base, with 6 bases remaining between them. This CDR3 has 13 residues. Germline V CDR1 and CDR2: SGHDT, YYEEEE. CDR3 sequence reads: CASSFYGNTEAFF. The DNA of the CDR3 is TGTGCCAGCAGCTTTTACGGGAACACTGAAGCTTTCTTT.

The rearrangement links TRBV21-1 to TRBJ1-1; the table's D call of TRBD1 was not tested on the DNA. TRBV21-1 is a recognized pseudogene. This CDR3 region has 11 residues. CDR3 DNA: TGTGCCAGCATCAGCAGGCCTGAAGCTTTCTTT. Residues: CASISRPEAFF.

The chain couples TRBV5-1 to TRBJ1-6, with TRBD1 identical over 10 bases. Germline V gene lookup returns CDR1 SGHRS and CDR2 YFSETQ. This CDR3 is 15 amino acids long. Trimming at V came to 4 bases and at J to 5 bases, leaving 3 bases not matched to a gene. CDR3 protein: CASSGGQGDNSPLHF. As DNA, the CDR3 is TGCGCCAGCAGCGGCGGACAGGGGGATAATTCACCCCTCCACTTT.

The chain's CDR3 is CASMDTGSFGEQYF. CDR3 in DNA: TGCGCCAGCATGGATACAGGGTCCTTCGGCGAGCAGTACTTC. The gene calls are TRBV5-1 and TRBJ2-7; tentative D call: TRBD1 (6 bases). The ends were cut back, 6 bases at V and 6 bases at J, with 19 bases in the middle. The CDR3 has 14 amino acids. Germline V gene data show CDR1 as SGHRS and CDR2 as YFSETQ.

The chain recombines TRBV2 with TRBJ2-7; either TRBD1 or TRBD2 may fit D (5 bases each). Germline V gene sequence: CDR1 SNHLY, CDR2 FYNNEI. The CDR3 consists of 13 residues. The V end was cut by 6 bases, the J end by 6 bases, with 15 bases between. The CDR3 nucleotides are TGTGCCAGCAGATCAAATGAAGGGACCGAGCAGTACTTC. Translation gives CASRSNEGTEQYF.

This clone was observed once. This chain joins TRBV3-1 (or the pseudogene TRBV3-2) and TRBJ2-2; 7 bases align to TRBD2. The V gene end was trimmed by 4 bases and the J gene end by 1 base; junction bases not matched to a gene: 6. Germline V lookup: CDR1 LGHDT, CDR2 YNNKEL (reference sequence). CDR3 length: 16 residues. DNA of the CDR3: TGTGCCAGCAGCCCCCAGCGGGGTTGGAACACCGGGGAGCTGTTTTTT. Its translation: CASSPQRGWNTGELFF.

V and J are TRBV6-1 and TRBJ1-1; a weak D match, TRBD1 (5 bases). Trimming took 2 bases from V and 3 from J, leaving 13 bases between them. CDR1 and CDR2 (germline): MNHNS, SASEGT. This CDR3 spans 15 amino acids. The CDR3 reads CASSEWRLGDTEAFF. DNA for the CDR3: TGTGCCAGCAGTGAATGGAGGTTGGGGGACACTGAAGCTTTCTTT.

The chain uses TRBV28 and TRBJ2-7; 8 positions agree with TRBD2. Unmatched junction bases numbered 5, after V lost 4 bases and J lost 6 bases. The CDR3 consists of 13 residues. Germline V gene lookup returns CDR1 MDHEN and CDR2 SYDVKM. CDR3: CASSYGGAVEQYF. CDR3 bases: TGTGCCAGCAGTTACGGGGGGGCCGTCGAGCAGTACTTC. Together with reference TRBV28 and TRBJ2-7, the CDR3 gives the full variable domain: DVKVTQSSRYLVKRTGEKVFLECVQDMDHENMFWYRQDPGLGLRLIYFSYDVKMKEKGDIPEGYSVSREKKERFSLILESASTNQTSMYLCASSYGGAVEQYFGPGTRLTVT.

The V and J genes are TRBV12-3 or TRBV12-4 and TRBJ1-1; D not resolved. The V and J ends lost 6 bases and 8 bases respectively, with 13 bases between them. The CDR3 spans 12 residues. The CDR3 reads CASRLGRAEAFF. DNA for the CDR3: TGTGCCAGCAGGCTAGGGCGCGCCGAAGCTTTCTTT.

For this clone: Other DNA sequences from this sample encode an identical CDR3 as well. This rearrangement joins TRBV2 to TRBJ1-5; TRBD1 agrees at 8 bases. Unmatched junction bases numbered 2, after V lost 6 bases and J lost 4 bases. The CDR3 extends over 13 amino acids. Looked up from germline, CDR1 is SNHLY and CDR2 is FYNNEI. Here the CDR3 DNA reads TGTGCCAGCAGGGACAGGGCTAATCAGCCCCAGCATTTT. Translation: CASRDRANQPQHF.

V usage is TRBV28 and J usage is TRBJ1-1, with a possible D match to TRBD1 (5 bases). This CDR3 contains 13 residues. Germline V gives CDR1 MDHEN, CDR2 SYDVKM. The V end lost 3 bases, the J end lost 8 bases, and 13 bases lay between the germline ends. The CDR3 DNA is TGTGCCAGCAGTTTCCACGGACAAGACGAAGCTTTCTTT. Its protein product is CASSFHGQDEAFF.

This clone was observed a few times. CDR3 coding DNA: TGTGCCAGCAGCTTGGACCTCTTGGGGAAATGGGACATTCAGTACTTC. This translates into CASSLDLLGKWDIQYF. The chain combines TRBV5-5 with TRBJ2-4; D is ambiguous. CDR3 length: 16 amino acids. Germline CDR1 and CDR2: SGHKS and YYEKEE (reference sequence). Trimming cost V 0 bases and J 8 bases, with 18 bases left between them.

This chain joins TRBV6-5 and TRBJ2-7, with D perhaps TRBD1 or TRBD2 (5 bases each). The germline V gene has CDR1 MNHEY and CDR2 SVGAGI. The germline V and J ends were trimmed by 8 bases and 3 bases, with 8 bases remaining between them. The CDR3 extends over 11 amino acids. CDR3 DNA: TGTGCCAGCGGGGACCGCTACGAGCAGTACTTC. Translation gives CASGDRYEQYF.

The rearrangement joins TRBV5-8 to TRBJ1-3; D uncertain. The germline gives CDR1 SGHTS, CDR2 YDEGEE. This CDR3 spans 12 amino acids. Trimming took off 3 bases at V and 7 bases at J, with 8 bases between the two ends. CDR3 sequence (DNA): TGTGCCAGCAGCTATACGGCCAACACCATATATTTT. It codes for CASSYTANTIYF.

The rearrangement links TRBV7-8 to TRBJ2-7, with a weak D call TRBD1 (5 bases). The CDR3 extends over 15 amino acids. Trimming cost V 5 bases and J 2 bases, with 16 bases left between them. The germline CDR1 and CDR2 sequences are SGHVS and FQNEAQ. The chain's CDR3 is CASSARRDSPYEQYF. In DNA form, the CDR3 reads TGTGCCAGCAGCGCACGTCGAGACAGCCCCTACGAGCAGTACTTC.

The V and J genes are TRBV6-5 and TRBJ1-6; D is perhaps TRBD1 (6 bases). The CDR3 totals 15 residues. CDR1 is MNHEY and CDR2 is SVGAGI in the germline V gene. Deletions cut 6 bases from V and 10 bases from J, with 19 bases between. The CDR3 region has the DNA TGTGCCAGCAGGCGAACCCCCAGGGGAGACTCACCCCTCCACTTT. Translation: CASRRTPRGDSPLHF.

The chain is built from TRBV6-1 and TRBJ1-1; 8 bases are shared with TRBD1. The CDR3 has 15 residues. In germline, CDR1 is MNHNS, CDR2 SASEGT. Trimming at V came to 3 bases and at J to 3 bases, leaving 6 bases not matched to a gene. CDR3: CASSDTGGIDTEAFF. The CDR3 DNA follows: TGTGCCAGCAGTGATACAGGGGGGATAGACACTGAAGCTTTCTTT.

J is TRBJ1-6 and V is TRBV27; D remains ambiguous. Germline CDR1 MNHEY, CDR2 SMNVEV (reference sequence). V gave up 2 bases and J gave up 7 bases, with 12 bases separating them. The CDR3 spans 15 residues. The CDR3 region has the DNA TGTGCCAGCAGTTTAAACAGTAAATTAAATTCACCCCTCCACTTT. Residues: CASSLNSKLNSPLHF.

In DNA form, the CDR3 reads TGTGCCAGCAGCCCTCTGGGGGAACGGGGCAATCAGCCCCAGCATTTT. Translation gives CASSPLGERGNQPQHF. The chain joins TRBV5-4 to TRBJ1-5; a possible D gene is TRBD1 (5 bases). V was pared by 4 bases and J by 2 bases, with 16 bases between. The CDR3 is 16 amino acids. The germline V gene encodes CDR1 SGHNT and CDR2 YYREEE (reference sequence). Full variable domain (rest looked up from reference TRBV5-4 and TRBJ1-5): ETGVTQSPTHLIKTRGQQVTLRCSSQSGHNTVSWYQQALGQGPQFIFQYYREEENGRGNFPPRFSGLQFPNYSSELNVNALELDDSALYLCASSPLGERGNQPQHFGDGTRLSIL.

This clone has ten or more counts. The rearrangement links TRBV19 to TRBJ2-4; 7 bases fit TRBD1. This CDR3 is built from 15 residues. Germline V lookup: CDR1 LNHDA, CDR2 SQIVND (reference sequence). V lost 5 bases and J lost 6; bases outside the gene matches: 10. CDR3 in amino acids: CASSSVTGDGNIQYF. CDR3 sequence (DNA): TGTGCCAGTAGTTCCGTCACAGGGGACGGAAACATTCAGTACTTC.

The chain has TRBV6-5 and TRBJ1-1; 8 bases align to TRBD1. The CDR3 runs 16 residues. Germline trimming cut 4 bases from V and 7 bases from J; bases unmatched to any gene: 14. Germline CDR1 is MNHEY and CDR2 is SVGAGI. CDR3 sequence (DNA): TGTGCCAGCAGTTCGAATGGGGCGACAGGGGAAAGTGAAGCTTTCTTT. Protein product: CASSSNGATGESEAFF.

V usage is TRBV12-3 or TRBV12-4 and J usage is TRBJ1-1; 7 bases line up with TRBD1. Trimming at V came to 2 bases and at J to 4 bases, leaving 1 base not matched to a gene. The length of the CDR3 is 13 residues. Written as DNA, the CDR3 is TGTGCCAGCAGTTTACAGGGGGGCACTGAAGCTTTCTTT. Amino acid sequence: CASSLQGGTEAFF.

Concerning this clone: A read error may account for a junction end that differs from germline. The chain links TRBV4-1 to TRBJ1-5; maybe TRBD1 (6 bases). Germline values: CDR1 MGHRA, CDR2 YSYEKL. This CDR3 contains 15 residues. The CDR3 here is CARSRGGGSNQPQHF. The CDR3 nucleotides are TGCGCCCGCAGCCGTGGGGGGGGCAGCAATCAGCCCCAGCATTTT.